These T cell receptor beta chains were read from a single sample in a study of T cells in Graves' hyperthyroidism and ophthalmopathy. TCRdb re-called the multiplex PCR reads with MiXCR, one entry per CDR3 protein. The sample has nearly 750,000 distinct CDR3 sequences, approximately 36% seen once. Sequenced input: blood. The receptors stem from a woman between 35 and 50 years old with Graves' hyperthyroidism. CDR3s include the opening cysteine and the closing phenylalanine or tryptophan. Some rows have no size entry. The others give once, few or many, or a class for an expanded clone.

CSVEGRANTEAFF	TRBV29-1	many	13	TRBJ1-1
CASSPPDRVVSYEQYF	TRBV7-3	.	16	TRBJ2-7
CASSTGGGGTGELFF	TRBV6-6	.	15	TRBJ2-2
CASSQDWDRGAEAFF	TRBV4-3	few	15	TRBJ1-1
CASSQGPTDSNQPQHF	TRBV4-3	.	16	TRBJ1-5
CASSQGHGTVEANYGYTF	TRBV7-2	.	18	TRBJ1-2
CASSLEGFYGYTF	TRBV7-9	many	13	TRBJ1-2
CASSQGNLETQYF	TRBV4-3	many	13	TRBJ2-5
CASSLGGEEKLFF	TRBV7-2	many	13	TRBJ1-4
CAIRWGTDTEAFF	TRBV10-3	.	13	TRBJ1-1
CATTSETDTQYF	TRBV24-1	.	12	TRBJ2-3
CASSFRDRVNQPQHF	TRBV7-8	.	15	TRBJ1-5
CSVDRGHRETQYF	TRBV29-1	.	13	TRBJ2-5
CSASPPETQYF	TRBV20-1	many	11	TRBJ2-5
CASSVGSPLDRNYGYTF	TRBV9	.	17	TRBJ1-2
CSADSSSGNTIYF	TRBV20-1	many	13	TRBJ1-3
CASRPGQGVHGYTF	TRBV2	many	14	TRBJ1-2
CASTGGDSGGIAYEQYF	TRBV12-3/TRBV12-4	few	17	TRBJ2-7
CASSRSGGTGELFF	TRBV6-2/TRBV6-3	few	14	TRBJ2-2
CASRGWTLRDGYTF	TRBV6-5	.	14	TRBJ1-2
CASSAVGRNTEAFF	TRBV2	many	14	TRBJ1-1
CSARARLEGEQYF	TRBV20-1	many	13	TRBJ2-7
CATSGPLNTGETQYF	TRBV24-1	.	15	TRBJ2-5
CASSPREQGNTYEQYF	TRBV5-4	.	16	TRBJ2-7
CASSQTGRGHYEQYF	TRBV14	many	15	TRBJ2-7
CATIIRGRVPDTQYF	TRBV24-1	.	15	TRBJ2-3
CASNTGGNGYTF	TRBV9	.	12	TRBJ1-2
CASSRAGGLASPLHF	TRBV6-1	.	15	TRBJ1-6
CSAPAGVNTIYF	TRBV20-1	many	12	TRBJ1-3
CSARAATSGSYEQYF	TRBV20-1	few	15	TRBJ2-7
CASSMGTLSGNTIYF	TRBV19	once	15	TRBJ1-3
CASSVEGPYTEAFF	TRBV9	many	14	TRBJ1-1
CASVRATGYTF	TRBV6-5	many	11	TRBJ1-2
CASGRVNQETQYF	TRBV6-5	few	13	TRBJ2-5
CSARQSYEQYF	TRBV29-1	many	11	TRBJ2-7
CASSQDRTDIFPGYGYTF	TRBV4-3	.	18	TRBJ1-2
CSVDDRWNQPQHF	TRBV29-1	.	13	TRBJ1-5
CASSLDRFGNTIYF	TRBV7-2	.	14	TRBJ1-3
CSVVGRGEQYF	TRBV29-1	many	11	TRBJ2-7
CASSNRQGISPLHF	TRBV4-1	.	14	TRBJ1-6
CSAYRVSHYGYTF	TRBV20-1	.	13	TRBJ1-2
CASSQEVTVRAPSPYGYTF	TRBV7-9	.	19	TRBJ1-2
CASSLGLAGGPREQYF	TRBV6-1	.	16	TRBJ2-7
CASSGREYQETQYF	TRBV2	many	14	TRBJ2-5
CASSSKAGLAQPQYF	TRBV5-1	once	15	TRBJ2-5
CASSIDGNTIYF	TRBV7-9	.	12	TRBJ1-3
CASSLWGAFTEAFF	TRBV4-1	few	14	TRBJ1-1
CASTIKGRGVFYEQYF	TRBV6-1	few	16	TRBJ2-7
CASSRLLTGELFF	TRBV6-2/TRBV6-3	few	13	TRBJ2-2
CASSESEGATNEKLFF	TRBV25-1	many	16	TRBJ1-4
CASTHRGYGYTF	TRBV2	many	12	TRBJ1-2
CASNQERDIQYF	TRBV2	.	12	.
CASSQDSGLGVNGELFF	TRBV7-9	.	17	TRBJ2-2
CASSFRRGPGANVLTF	TRBV12-3/TRBV12-4	few	16	TRBJ2-6
CSASVQDHMNTEAFF	TRBV20-1	few	15	TRBJ1-1